The T cell receptor beta chain described here comes from a study of blood T cells in healthy people across ages. Whole-study results and caveats: PBMCs left unsorted prevented a conclusive naive versus antigen-experienced comparison.

This clonotype turned up a few times. What it binds is unknown. Trimming stripped 7 bases from V and 6 bases from J, with 11 bases between. CDR3 length: 11 amino acids. CDR1 and CDR2 (germline): DFQATT, SNEGSKA (reference sequence). Primed by a sample-barcoded 5' primer and a J-beta primer mix, a second PCR proceeded for 7 to 11 cycles. TCRdb used MiXCR to reprocess the 5' RACE reads, holding one entry per CDR3 protein. The sample records approximately 1,000,000 distinct CDR3 sequences, under 40% being singletons. Sequencing input: blood. This chain joins TRBV20-1 and TRBJ2-3, with D unresolved. The receptor was isolated from a man between 18 and 35 years old in good health. The CDR3 spells CSDSPGDTQYF. In DNA form, the CDR3 reads TGCAGTGATTCACCTGGTGATACGCAGTATTTT.